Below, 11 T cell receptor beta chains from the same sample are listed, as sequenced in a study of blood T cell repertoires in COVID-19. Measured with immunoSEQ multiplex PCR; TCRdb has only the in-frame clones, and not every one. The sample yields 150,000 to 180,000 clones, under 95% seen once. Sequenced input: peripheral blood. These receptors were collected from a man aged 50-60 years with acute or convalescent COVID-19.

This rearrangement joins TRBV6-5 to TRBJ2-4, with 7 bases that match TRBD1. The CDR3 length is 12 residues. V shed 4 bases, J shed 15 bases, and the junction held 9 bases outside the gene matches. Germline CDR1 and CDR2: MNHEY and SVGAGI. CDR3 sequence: CASSSPTGIGYF. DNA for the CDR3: TGTGCCAGCAGTTCCCCGACAGGGATTGGGTACTTC.

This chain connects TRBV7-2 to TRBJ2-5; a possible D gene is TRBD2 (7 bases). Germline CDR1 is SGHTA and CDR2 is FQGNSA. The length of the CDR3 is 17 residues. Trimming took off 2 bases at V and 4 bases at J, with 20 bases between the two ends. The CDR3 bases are TGTGCCAGCAGCTTAAGTGGGGGGGCCATAGGGACAGAGACCCAGTACTTC. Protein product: CASSLSGGAIGTETQYF. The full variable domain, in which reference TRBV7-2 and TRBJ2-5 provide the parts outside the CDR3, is GAGVSQSPSNKVTEKGKDVELRCDPISGHTALYWYRQSLGQGLEFLIYFQGNSAPDKSGLPSDRFSAERTGGSVSTLTIQRTQQEDSAVYLCASSLSGGAIGTETQYFGPGTRLLVL.

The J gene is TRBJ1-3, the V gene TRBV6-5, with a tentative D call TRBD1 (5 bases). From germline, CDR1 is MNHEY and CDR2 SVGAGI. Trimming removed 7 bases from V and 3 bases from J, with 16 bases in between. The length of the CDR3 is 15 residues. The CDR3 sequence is CASTSGLIGGNTIYF. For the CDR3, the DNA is TGTGCCAGCACTTCGGGACTAATAGGTGGAAACACCATATATTTT.

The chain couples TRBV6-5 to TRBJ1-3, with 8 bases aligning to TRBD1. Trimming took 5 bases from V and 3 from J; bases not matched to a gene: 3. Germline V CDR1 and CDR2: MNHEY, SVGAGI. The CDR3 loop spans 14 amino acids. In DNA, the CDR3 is TGTGCCAGCAGTCCAGGGGGCCATGGAAACACCATATATTTT. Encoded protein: CASSPGGHGNTIYF.

The CDR3 spells CASSTGTGNEQFF. CDR3 sequence (DNA): TGTGCCAGCAGTACCGGGACAGGCAATGAGCAGTTCTTC. The chain joins TRBV27 to TRBJ2-1; 8 bases are shared with TRBD1. V lost 5 bases, J lost 6 bases, and 3 bases stayed unmatched. Per the germline V gene, CDR1 is MNHEY and CDR2 is SMNVEV (reference sequence). The CDR3 has 13 residues.

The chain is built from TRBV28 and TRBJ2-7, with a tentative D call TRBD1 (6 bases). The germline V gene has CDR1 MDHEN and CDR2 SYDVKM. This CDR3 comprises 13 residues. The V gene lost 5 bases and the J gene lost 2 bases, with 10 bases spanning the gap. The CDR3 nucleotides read TGTGCCAGCAGTGACAGGAGAACCTACGAGCAGTACTTC. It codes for CASSDRRTYEQYF. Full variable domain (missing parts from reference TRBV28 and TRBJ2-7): DVKVTQSSRYLVKRTGEKVFLECVQDMDHENMFWYRQDPGLGLRLIYFSYDVKMKEKGDIPEGYSVSREKKERFSLILESASTNQTSMYLCASSDRRTYEQYFGPGTRLTVT.

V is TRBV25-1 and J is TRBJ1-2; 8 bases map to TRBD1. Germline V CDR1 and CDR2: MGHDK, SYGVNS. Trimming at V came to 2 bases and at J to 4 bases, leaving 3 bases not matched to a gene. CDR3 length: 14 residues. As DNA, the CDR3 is TGTGCCAGCAGTGAAGGGGACAGGATCTATGGCTACACCTTC. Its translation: CASSEGDRIYGYTF.

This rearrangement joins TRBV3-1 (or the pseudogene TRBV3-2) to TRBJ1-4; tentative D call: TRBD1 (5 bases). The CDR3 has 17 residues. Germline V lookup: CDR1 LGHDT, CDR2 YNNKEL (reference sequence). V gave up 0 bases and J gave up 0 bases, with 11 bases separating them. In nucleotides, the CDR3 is TGTGCCAGCAGCCAAGACTTCCGGGGGGCAACTAATGAAAAACTGTTTTTT. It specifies CASSQDFRGATNEKLFF.

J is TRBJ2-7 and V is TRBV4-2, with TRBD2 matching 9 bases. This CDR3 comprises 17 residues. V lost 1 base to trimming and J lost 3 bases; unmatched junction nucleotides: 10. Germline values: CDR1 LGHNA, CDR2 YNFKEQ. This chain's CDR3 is CASSQGSGSGRYYEQYF. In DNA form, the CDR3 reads TGTGCCAGCAGCCAAGGTAGCGGGAGCGGCCGTTACTACGAGCAGTACTTC.

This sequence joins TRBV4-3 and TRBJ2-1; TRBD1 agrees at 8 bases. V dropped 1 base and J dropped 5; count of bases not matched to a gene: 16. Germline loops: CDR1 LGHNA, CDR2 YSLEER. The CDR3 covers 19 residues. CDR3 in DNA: TGCGCCAGCAGCCAAGTCCCTCCCTCCGGGACAGGACGCGACAATGAGCAGTTCTTC. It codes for CASSQVPPSGTGRDNEQFF.

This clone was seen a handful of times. This CDR3 reads CSVVTGLNQPQHF. CDR3 bases: TGCAGCGTTGTAACAGGCCTGAATCAGCCCCAGCATTTT. The chain combines TRBV29-1 with TRBJ1-5; D might be TRBD1 (5 bases). Germline V gene data show CDR1 as SQVTM and CDR2 as ANQGSEA. CDR3 length: 13 residues. Trimming stripped 4 bases from V and 4 bases from J, with 11 bases between.